The text below deals with one T cell receptor (beta chain). Antigen: not known. Produced via immunoSEQ multiplex PCR; TCRdb's table is partial and in-frame only. The sample includes over a million clones, about 98.5% of them seen just once. This sample was included in a study of shared clonotypes between healthy human individuals. J was trimmed by 9 bases and V by 2 bases; bases with no gene match: 19. CDR3 length: 17 amino acids. CDR1 SGHAT and CDR2 FQNNGV come from the germline V gene. Subsets obtained from CD4+ cells comprised CD45RA+ naive and CD45RA-negative memory cells. General study results and limits: Non-shared clonotypes showed lower generation probabilities than clonotypes common to all four donors.

The source of this sequence is a man aged 25 to 45 in good health. The chain combines TRBV11-2 with TRBJ2-7; 7 bases map to TRBD2. Material for sequencing was naive CD4+ T cells sorted from blood. Indicated subset: CD45RA+ positively selected. The CDR3 sequence is CASSLLQVGRLARSQYF. The CDR3 nucleotides read TGTGCCAGCAGCTTACTCCAGGTGGGGAGACTAGCTAGGTCGCAGTACTTC.